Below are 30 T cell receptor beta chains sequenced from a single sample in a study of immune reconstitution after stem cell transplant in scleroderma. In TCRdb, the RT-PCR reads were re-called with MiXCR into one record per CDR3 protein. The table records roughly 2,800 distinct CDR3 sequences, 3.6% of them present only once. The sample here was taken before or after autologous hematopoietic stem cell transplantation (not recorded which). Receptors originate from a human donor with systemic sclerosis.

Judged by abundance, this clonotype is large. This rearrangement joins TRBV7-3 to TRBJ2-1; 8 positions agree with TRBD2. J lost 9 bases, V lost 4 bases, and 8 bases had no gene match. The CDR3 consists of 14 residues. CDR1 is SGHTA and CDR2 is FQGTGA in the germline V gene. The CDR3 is CASSSLAGGSEQFF. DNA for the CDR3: TGTGCCAGCAGCTCTCTCGCGGGAGGCAGTGAGCAGTTCTTC.

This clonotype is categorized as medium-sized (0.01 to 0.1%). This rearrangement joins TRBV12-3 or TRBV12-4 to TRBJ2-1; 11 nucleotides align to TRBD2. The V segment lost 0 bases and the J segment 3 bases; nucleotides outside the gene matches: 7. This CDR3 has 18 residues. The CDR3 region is CASSLAGTSGAYYNEQFF. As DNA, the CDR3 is TGTGCCAGCAGTTTAGCCGGGACTAGCGGAGCTTACTACAATGAGCAGTTCTTC.

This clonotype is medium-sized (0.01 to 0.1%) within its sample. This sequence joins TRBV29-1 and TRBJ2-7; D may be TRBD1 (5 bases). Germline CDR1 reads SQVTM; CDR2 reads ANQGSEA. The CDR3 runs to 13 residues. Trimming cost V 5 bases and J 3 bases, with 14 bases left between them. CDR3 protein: CSVSLGQFYEQYF. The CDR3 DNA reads TGCAGCGTTTCCTTAGGACAATTCTACGAGCAGTACTTC.

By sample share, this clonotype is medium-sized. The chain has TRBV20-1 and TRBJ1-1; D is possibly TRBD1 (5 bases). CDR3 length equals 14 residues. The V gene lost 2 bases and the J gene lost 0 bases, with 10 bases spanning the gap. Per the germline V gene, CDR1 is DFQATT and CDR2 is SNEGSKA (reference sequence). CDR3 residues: CSARWGGMNTEAFF. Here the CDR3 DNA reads TGCAGTGCTAGATGGGGGGGTATGAACACTGAAGCTTTCTTT.

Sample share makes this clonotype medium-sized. CDR3 sequence reads: CATSSGRIMFQETQYF. In nucleotides, the CDR3 is TGTGCCACCAGCAGCGGACGGATTATGTTCCAAGAGACCCAGTACTTC. The rearrangement uses TRBV15 and TRBJ2-5; no firm D call. Trimming cost V 3 bases and J 1 base, with 15 bases left between them. Germline V CDR1 and CDR2: LNHNV, YYDKDF (reference sequence). The CDR3 is made up of 16 amino acids. Using reference TRBV15 and TRBJ2-5 for the parts outside the CDR3, the full variable domain is DAMVIQNPRYQVTQFGKPVTLSCSQTLNHNVMYWYQQKSSQAPKLLFHYYDKDFNNEADTPDNFQSRRPNTSFCFLDIRSPGLGDTAMYLCATSSGRIMFQETQYFGPGTRLLVL.

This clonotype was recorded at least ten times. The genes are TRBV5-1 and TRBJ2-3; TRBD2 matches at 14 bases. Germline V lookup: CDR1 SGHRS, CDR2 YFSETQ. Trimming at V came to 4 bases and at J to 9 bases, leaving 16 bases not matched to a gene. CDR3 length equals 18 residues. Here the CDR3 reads CASSPGLAGVPSRDTQYF. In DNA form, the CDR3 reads TGCGCCAGCAGCCCGGGACTAGCGGGAGTGCCCTCACGGGACACGCAGTATTTT.

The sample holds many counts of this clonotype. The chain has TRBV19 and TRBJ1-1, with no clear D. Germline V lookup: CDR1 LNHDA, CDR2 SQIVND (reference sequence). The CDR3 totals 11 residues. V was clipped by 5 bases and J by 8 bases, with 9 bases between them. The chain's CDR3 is CASSPGSEAFF. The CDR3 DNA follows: TGTGCCAGTAGTCCCGGGTCCGAAGCTTTCTTT. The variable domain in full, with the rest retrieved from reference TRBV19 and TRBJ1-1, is DGGITQSPKYLFRKEGQNVTLSCEQNLNHDAMYWYRQDPGQGLRLIYYSQIVNDFQKGDIAEGYSVSREKKESFPLTVTSAQKNPTAFYLCASSPGSEAFFGQGTRLTVV.

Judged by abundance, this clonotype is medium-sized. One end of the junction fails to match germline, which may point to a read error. The CDR3 coding sequence is TGTGCTAGCAGCTTAAGCGGGGGCCAAGAGACCCAGTACTTC. Residues: CASSLSGGQETQYF. The chain joins TRBV7-7 to TRBJ2-5, with 8 nucleotides matching TRBD2. Germline loops: CDR1 SSHAT, CDR2 FNYEAQ (reference sequence). CDR3 size: 14 residues.

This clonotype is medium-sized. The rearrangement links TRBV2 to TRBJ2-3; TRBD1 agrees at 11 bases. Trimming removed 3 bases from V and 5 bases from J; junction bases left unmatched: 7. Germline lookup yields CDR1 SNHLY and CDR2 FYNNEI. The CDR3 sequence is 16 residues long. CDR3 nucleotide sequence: TGTGCCAGCAGTGACCCCGGACAGGGGGCGGAAGATACGCAGTATTTT. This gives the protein CASSDPGQGAEDTQYF.

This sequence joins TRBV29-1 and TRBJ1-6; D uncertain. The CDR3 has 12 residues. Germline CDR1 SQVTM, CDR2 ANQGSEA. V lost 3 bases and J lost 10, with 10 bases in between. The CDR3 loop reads CSVEGCLSPLHF. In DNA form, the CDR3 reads TGCAGCGTTGAGGGGTGTTTGTCACCCCTCCACTTT.

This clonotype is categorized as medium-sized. The CDR3 coding sequence is TGTGCCAGCAGTTCCCAGACAGGGTTCGAGCAGTACTTC. It encodes CASSSQTGFEQYF. This chain links TRBV6-5 with TRBJ2-7; 7 bases are a match to TRBD1. This CDR3 spans 13 amino acids. V dropped 4 bases and J dropped 6; count of bases not matched to a gene: 6. The germline V gene has CDR1 MNHEY and CDR2 SVGAGI.

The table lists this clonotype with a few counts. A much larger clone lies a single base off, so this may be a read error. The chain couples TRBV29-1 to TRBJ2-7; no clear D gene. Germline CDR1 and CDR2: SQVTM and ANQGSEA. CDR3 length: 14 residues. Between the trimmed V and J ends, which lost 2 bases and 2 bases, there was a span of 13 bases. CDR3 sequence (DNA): TGCAGCGTTGAAAGGGATCGGAGTCCCTACGAGCAGTACTTC. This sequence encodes CSVERDRSPYEQYF.

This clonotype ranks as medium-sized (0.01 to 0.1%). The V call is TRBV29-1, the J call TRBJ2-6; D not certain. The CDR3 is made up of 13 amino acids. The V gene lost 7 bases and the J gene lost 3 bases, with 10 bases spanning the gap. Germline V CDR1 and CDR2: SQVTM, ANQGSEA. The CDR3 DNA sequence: TGCAGCGCGAAATCGGATGGGGCCAACGTCCTGACTTTC. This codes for CSAKSDGANVLTF.

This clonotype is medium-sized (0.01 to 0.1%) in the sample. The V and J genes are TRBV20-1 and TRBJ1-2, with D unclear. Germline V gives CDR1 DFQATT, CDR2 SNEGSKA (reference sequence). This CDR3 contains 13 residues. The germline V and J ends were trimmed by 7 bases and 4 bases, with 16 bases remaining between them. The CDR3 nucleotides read TGCAGTGGTAGGGAGGGCGTAGGCTATGGCTACACCTTC. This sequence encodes CSGREGVGYGYTF.

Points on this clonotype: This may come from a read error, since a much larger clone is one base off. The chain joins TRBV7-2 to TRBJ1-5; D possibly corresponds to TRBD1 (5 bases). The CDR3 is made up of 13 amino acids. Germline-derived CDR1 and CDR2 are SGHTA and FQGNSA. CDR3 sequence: CASSLDRNQSQHF. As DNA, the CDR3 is TGTGCCAGCAGCTTAGACAGGAATCAGTCCCAGCATTTT.

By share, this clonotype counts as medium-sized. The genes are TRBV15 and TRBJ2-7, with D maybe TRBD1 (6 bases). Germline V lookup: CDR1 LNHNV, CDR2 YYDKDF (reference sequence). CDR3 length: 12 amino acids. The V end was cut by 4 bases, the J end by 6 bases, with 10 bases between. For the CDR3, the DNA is TGTGCCACCAGCAATACAGGGCGCGAGCAGTACTTC. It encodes CATSNTGREQYF.

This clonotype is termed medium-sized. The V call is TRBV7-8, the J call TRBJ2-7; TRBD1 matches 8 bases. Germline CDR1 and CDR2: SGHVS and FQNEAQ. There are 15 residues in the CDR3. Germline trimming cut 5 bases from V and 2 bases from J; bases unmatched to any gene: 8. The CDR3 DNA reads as TGTGCCAGCAGCGCGGACAGGGACCCTACCTACGAGCAGTACTTC. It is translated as CASSADRDPTYEQYF.

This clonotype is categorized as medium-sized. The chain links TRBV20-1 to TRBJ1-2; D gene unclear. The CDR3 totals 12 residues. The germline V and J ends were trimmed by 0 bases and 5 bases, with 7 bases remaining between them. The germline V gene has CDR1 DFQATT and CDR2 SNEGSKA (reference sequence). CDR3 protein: CSARDWDYGYTF. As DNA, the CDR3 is TGCAGTGCTAGAGACTGGGATTATGGCTACACCTTC.

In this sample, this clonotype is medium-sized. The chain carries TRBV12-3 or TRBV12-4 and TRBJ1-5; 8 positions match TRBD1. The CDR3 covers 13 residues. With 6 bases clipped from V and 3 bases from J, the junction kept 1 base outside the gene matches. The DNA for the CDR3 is TGTGCCAGCAGGGGACAGGTCAATCAGCCCCAGCATTTT. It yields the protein CASRGQVNQPQHF.

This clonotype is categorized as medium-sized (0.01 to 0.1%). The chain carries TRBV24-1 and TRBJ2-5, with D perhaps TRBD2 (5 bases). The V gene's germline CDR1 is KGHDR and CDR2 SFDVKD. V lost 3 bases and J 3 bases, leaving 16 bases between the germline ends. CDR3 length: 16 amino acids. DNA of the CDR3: TGTGCCACCAGTGATCGCCAAAGGAGGACGGAAGAGACCCAGTACTTC. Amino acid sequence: CATSDRQRRTEETQYF.

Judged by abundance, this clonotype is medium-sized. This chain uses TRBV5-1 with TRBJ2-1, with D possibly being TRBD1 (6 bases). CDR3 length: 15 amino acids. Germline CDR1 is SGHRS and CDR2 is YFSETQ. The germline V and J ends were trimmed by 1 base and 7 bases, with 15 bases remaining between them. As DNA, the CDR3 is TGCGCCAGCAGCTTGCCGGCAGGGGCAGGGAATGAGCAGTTCTTC. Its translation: CASSLPAGAGNEQFF.

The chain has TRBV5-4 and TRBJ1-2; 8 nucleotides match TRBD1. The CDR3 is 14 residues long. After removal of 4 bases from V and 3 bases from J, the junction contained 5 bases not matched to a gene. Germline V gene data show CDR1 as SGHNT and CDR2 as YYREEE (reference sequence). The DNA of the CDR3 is TGTGCCAGCAGCGCTCCAGGGGGCCACTATGGCTACACCTTC. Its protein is CASSAPGGHYGYTF.

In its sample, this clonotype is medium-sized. As DNA, the CDR3 is TGTGCCAGCAGCTGGGGACAGAGCTATGGCTACACCTTC. Protein sequence: CASSWGQSYGYTF. This sequence joins TRBV5-6 and TRBJ1-2; TRBD1 matches 7 bases. The length of the CDR3 is 13 residues. Trimming took 3 bases from V and 4 from J; bases not matched to a gene: 3. The germline V gene has CDR1 SGHDT and CDR2 YYEEEE. The full variable domain, its missing parts supplied by reference TRBV5-6 and TRBJ1-2, is DAGVTQSPTHLIKTRGQQVTLRCSPKSGHDTVSWYQQALGQGPQFIFQYYEEEERQRGNFPDRFSGHQFPNYSSELNVNALLLGDSALYLCASSWGQSYGYTFGSGTRLTVV.

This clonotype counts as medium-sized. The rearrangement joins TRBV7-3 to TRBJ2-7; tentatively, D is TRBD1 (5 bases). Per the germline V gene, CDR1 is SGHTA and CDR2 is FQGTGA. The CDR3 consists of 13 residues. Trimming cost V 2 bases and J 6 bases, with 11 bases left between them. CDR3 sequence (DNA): TGTGCCAGCAGCTTAGGGGCAAACGGCGAGCAGTACTTC. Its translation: CASSLGANGEQYF.

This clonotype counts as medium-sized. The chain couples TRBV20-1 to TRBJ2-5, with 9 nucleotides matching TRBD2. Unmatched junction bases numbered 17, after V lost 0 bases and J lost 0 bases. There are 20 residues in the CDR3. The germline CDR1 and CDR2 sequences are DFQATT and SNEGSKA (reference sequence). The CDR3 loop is CSARDQEVGLAETYQETQYF. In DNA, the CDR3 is TGCAGTGCTAGAGATCAGGAGGTGGGACTAGCAGAGACTTACCAAGAGACCCAGTACTTC.

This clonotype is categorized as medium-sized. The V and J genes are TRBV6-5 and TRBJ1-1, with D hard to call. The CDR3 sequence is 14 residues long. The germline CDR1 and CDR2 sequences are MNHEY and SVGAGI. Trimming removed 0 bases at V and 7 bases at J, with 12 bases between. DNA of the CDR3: TGTGCCAGCAGTTACTCGGTAGGGATAAGTGAAGCTTTCTTT. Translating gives CASSYSVGISEAFF.

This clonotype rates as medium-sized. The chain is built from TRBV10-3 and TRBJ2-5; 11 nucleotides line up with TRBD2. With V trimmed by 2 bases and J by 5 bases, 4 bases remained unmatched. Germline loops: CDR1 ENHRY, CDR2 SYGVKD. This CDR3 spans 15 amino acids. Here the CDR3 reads CAISEGLAGRETQYF. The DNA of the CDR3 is TGTGCCATCAGTGAGGGACTAGCGGGCCGGGAGACCCAGTACTTC.

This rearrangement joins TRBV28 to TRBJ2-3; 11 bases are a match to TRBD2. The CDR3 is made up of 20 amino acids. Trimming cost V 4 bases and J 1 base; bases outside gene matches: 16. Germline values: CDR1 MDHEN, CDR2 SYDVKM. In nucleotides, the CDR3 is TGTGCCAGCAGTTACCCACTTCAGGGAGGACTAGCGGGTCGCACAGATACGCAGTATTTT. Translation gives CASSYPLQGGLAGRTDTQYF.

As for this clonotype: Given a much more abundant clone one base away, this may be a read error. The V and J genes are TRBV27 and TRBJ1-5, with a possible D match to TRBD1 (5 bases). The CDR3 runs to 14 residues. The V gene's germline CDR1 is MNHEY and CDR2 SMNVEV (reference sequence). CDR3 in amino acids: CASAQGLSNQSQHF. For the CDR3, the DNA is TGTGCCAGCGCCCAGGGCCTTAGCAATCAGTCCCAGCATTTT.

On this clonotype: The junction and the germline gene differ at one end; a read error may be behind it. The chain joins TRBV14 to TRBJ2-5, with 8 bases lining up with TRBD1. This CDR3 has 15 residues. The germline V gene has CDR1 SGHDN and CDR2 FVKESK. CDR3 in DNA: TGTGCCAGCAGCTCGCGCAGGGGGCTAGGAGAGACCCAGCACTTC. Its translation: CASSSRRGLGETQHF.